This T cell receptor beta chain was documented in a study of Graves' ophthalmopathy and Graves' hyperthyroidism listed by TCRdb under 2018. The study in broad terms: Peripheral blood was collected at initial diagnosis, before any treatment. To explore V-J signatures that separate ophthalmopathy from hyperthyroidism, a discovery set of 95 to 100 patients was enrolled, consisting of more than 40 with ophthalmopathy and about 60 with stable hyperthyroidism. To tell Graves' ophthalmopathy apart from Graves' hyperthyroidism, and to predict which patients would progress to ophthalmopathy, the study relied on TCR beta repertoire signatures. In total, 135 blood samples were TCR-sequenced: approximately 42 ophthalmopathy, some 75 hyperthyroidism and some 17 hyperthyroidism-to-ophthalmopathy patients. In about six hyperthyroidism patients, the T-cell repertoires found in thyroid tissue were compared with those found in blood. Once sampling was done, hyperthyroidism patients were given methimazole at a starting dose of 30 mg daily, while ophthalmopathy patients were given high-dose intravenous methylprednisolone. An independent validation cohort comprised some 19 hyperthyroidism patients and 15 to 17 patients who later progressed from hyperthyroidism to ophthalmopathy. Study-level results and caveats: No statistical method was used to set the sample size in advance, and the investigators knew which group each participant was assigned to. The 13-signature model separated ophthalmopathy from stable hyperthyroidism with approximately 90% sensitivity and less than 83% specificity in cross-validation, and 80%/75% in the test set. In validation, the model predicted ophthalmopathy progression with roughly 68% sensitivity and 72.22% specificity; more than ten predicted patients were CT-confirmed with GO in a median of roughly 6.8 months. Among expanded thyroid clonotypes with frequency above 0.001, most also showed up in blood, which suggests that blood repertoires may reflect the thyroid immune response.

For repertoire sequencing, the TCR beta CDR3 regions were amplified from RNA transcripts. The first round was an RT-PCR using HTBI primers with the Qiagen OneStep RT-PCR kit, and this first round was followed by a second-round multiplex PCR, then size selection and purification. Libraries were sequenced on an Illumina HiSeq2000 using paired-end 100 bp reads. Concerning the study's data processing: SOAPnuke was used for read processing, and reads with adapters, uncalled bases, a mean Phred below 15, or no exact constant-primer or identifier match were discarded. COPE v1.2.5 was used to merge the high-quality paired reads. Clonotypes were defined as unique nucleotide sequences and were aligned to IMGT TRB V, D and J references using MiTCR v1.1. The analysis was limited to V-J combinations with a frequency above 0.0001, which together covered 99% to 99.2% of repertoires. For each V-J combination, a TCR clonal expansion and chaos score was defined as the ratio of F50 clonal expansion to chaos observed in the TCRdist matrix. Welch's t-statistics and random forest were used to narrow the features down to approximately 13 V-J combinations, which were then fed into a naive Bayes classifier. The similarity between thyroid and blood repertoires was quantified using the Morisita-Horn index. TCRdb took the public reads, trimmed them with fastp at Q25, ran MiXCR for clone calling and kept in-frame beta chains. A single entry per CDR3 protein holds the most common genes and DNA from its merged rows. TCRdb's processing, not the authors' own work, is the source of the V and J calls. In this sample the table shows roughly 220,000 distinct CDR3 sequences, approximately 42% of which occur a single time. The ten largest clones add up to about half of the sample.

The V end loses 2 bases and the J end loses 2 bases, and a stretch of 10 bases separates them. Counted from cysteine to phenylalanine, this CDR3 has 15 amino acids. CDR3 DNA only is kept here, 45 bases in frame from base 1. CDR1 and CDR2 (LNHNV, YYDKDF) derive from the germline V gene (reference sequence). Patients with ophthalmopathy had moderately to severely active disease, with a Clinical Activity Score of 3 or more, a NOSPECS grade of 4 or more, and a disease duration of less than 3 months. Patients with other autoimmune diseases, uncontrolled infections, pregnancy or lactation were excluded from the study. Clinical symptoms, serum thyroxine, TRAb, thyroid ultrasound and orbital computed tomography were used for diagnosis. PBMCs were isolated from about 9 ml of fresh peripheral blood by Ficoll-Paque density gradient centrifugation. Total RNA was extracted using Trizol reagent, and RNA quality was checked on an Agilent 2100 Bioanalyzer.

As regards this clonotype: The clone's antigen remains unknown. Base qualities are missing; no much larger clone stands one base away.

Sequencing used peripheral blood. The V gene is TRBV15 and the J gene is TRBJ1-5, with TRBD1 as a weak D call on 6 bases. This TCR was recovered from an adult man with Graves' ophthalmopathy. The sequence in DNA is TGTGCCACCAGCAGACCCCCAGGGGGCAATCAGCCCCAGCATTTT. Translated, it reads CATSRPPGGNQPQHF. With all but the CDR3 taken from the reference TRBV15 and TRBJ1-5 genes, the full variable domain is: DAMVIQNPRYQVTQFGKPVTLSCSQTLNHNVMYWYQQKSSQAPKLLFHYYDKDFNNEADTPDNFQSRRPNTSFCFLDIRSPGLGDTAMYLCATSRPPGGNQPQHFGDGTRLSIL.